This TCR beta chain was identified in a study of Tregs in tolerant kidney transplant recipients. Study outcomes and limitations: Donor-specific Treg expansion exceeded global Treg expansion in tolerant patients, suggesting antigen drive. Activated donor B cell expansion appeared to reveal the most relevant donor-specific TCRbeta repertoire. The small number of patients limits these findings pending further validation.

Worth noting for this clone: Its antigen remains unknown.

TCRdb keeps only in-frame clones here, not all; method: immunoSEQ multiplex PCR. There are approximately 93,000 clones in the sample; 93% occur only once, and 0.46% lies in the top ten. After removal of 5 bases from V and 4 bases from J, the junction contained 10 bases not matched to a gene. CDR1 and CDR2 (germline): SGHTA, FQGNSA. There are 15 residues in the CDR3. Unstimulated regulatory T cells (CD4+CD25+CD127-), CD4+CD25- non-regulatory cells, CD4 and CD8 cells were FACS-sorted from thawed PBMCs. J is TRBJ1-2 and V is TRBV7-2; 7 positions agree with TRBD1. The clonotype comes from a human donor who received a combined kidney and bone marrow transplant. Here the sequenced sample was CD4+ T cells from blood, taken before the transplant. The CDR3 reads CASSPYRGGSYGYTF. CDR3 DNA sequence: TGTGCCAGCAGCCCCTACAGGGGTGGGTCCTATGGCTACACCTTC.